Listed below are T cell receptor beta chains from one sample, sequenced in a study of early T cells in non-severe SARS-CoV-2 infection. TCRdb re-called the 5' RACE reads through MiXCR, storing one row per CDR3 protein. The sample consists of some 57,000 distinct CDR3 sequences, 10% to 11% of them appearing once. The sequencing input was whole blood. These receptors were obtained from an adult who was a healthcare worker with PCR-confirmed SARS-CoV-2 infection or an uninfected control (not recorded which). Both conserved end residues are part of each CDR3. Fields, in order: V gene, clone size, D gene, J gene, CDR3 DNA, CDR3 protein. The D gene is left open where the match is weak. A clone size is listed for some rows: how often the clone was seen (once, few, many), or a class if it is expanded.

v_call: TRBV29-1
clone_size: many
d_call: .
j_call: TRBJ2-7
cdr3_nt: TGCAGCGTTGAAGGCAGGGGCCATCTCCCCTACGAGCAGTACTTC
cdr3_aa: CSVEGRGHLPYEQYF

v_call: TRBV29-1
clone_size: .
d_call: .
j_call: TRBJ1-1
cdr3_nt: TGCAGCGTTGATAGCGGCGGCACTGAAGCTTTCTTT
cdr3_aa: CSVDSGGTEAFF

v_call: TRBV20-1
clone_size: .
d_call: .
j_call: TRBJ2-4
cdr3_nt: TGCAGTGCTGGACCCTCAGTCGGCATTCAGTACTTC
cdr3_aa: CSAGPSVGIQYF

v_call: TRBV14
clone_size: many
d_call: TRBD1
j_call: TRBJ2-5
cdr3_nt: TGTGCCAGCAGCCAAGATTGGAACAGGGGACAAGAGACCCAGTACTTC
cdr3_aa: CASSQDWNRGQETQYF

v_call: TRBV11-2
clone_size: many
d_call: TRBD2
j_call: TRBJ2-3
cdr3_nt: TGTGCCAGCAGCTTGGCGGGGGGTAGGTTTCTGGATACGCAGTATTTT
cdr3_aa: CASSLAGGRFLDTQYF

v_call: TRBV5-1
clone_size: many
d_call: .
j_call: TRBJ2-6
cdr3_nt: TGCGCCAGCAAACACGTATCTGGGGCCAACGTCCTGACTTTC
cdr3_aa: CASKHVSGANVLTF

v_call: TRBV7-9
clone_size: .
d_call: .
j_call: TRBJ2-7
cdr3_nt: TGTGCCAGCAGCTTGGCACAGGCTAGCTCCTACGAGCAGTACTTC
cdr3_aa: CASSLAQASSYEQYF

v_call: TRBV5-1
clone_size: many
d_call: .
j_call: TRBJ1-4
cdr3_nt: TGCGCCAGCAGCTCATCTGGGGCAGCAACTAATGAAAAACTGTTTTTT
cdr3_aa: CASSSSGAATNEKLFF

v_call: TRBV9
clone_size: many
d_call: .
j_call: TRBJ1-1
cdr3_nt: TGTGCCAGCAGCGTAGGTGGAGTACAGAACACTGAAGCTTTCTTT
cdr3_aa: CASSVGGVQNTEAFF

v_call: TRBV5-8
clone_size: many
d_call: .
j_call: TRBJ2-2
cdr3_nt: TGTGCCAGCAGCTCAGATTTGAACACCGGGGAGCTGTTTTTT
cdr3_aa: CASSSDLNTGELFF

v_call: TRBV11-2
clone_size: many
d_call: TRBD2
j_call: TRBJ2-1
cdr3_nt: TGTGCCAGCAGCTTTCTACTAGCGGCTTCCTACAATGAGCAGTTCTTC
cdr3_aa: CASSFLLAASYNEQFF

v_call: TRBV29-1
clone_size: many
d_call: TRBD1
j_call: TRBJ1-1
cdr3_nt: TGCAGCGTCCTTCAGACAGGGAGTAGGTACACTGAAGCTTTCTTT
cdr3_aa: CSVLQTGSRYTEAFF

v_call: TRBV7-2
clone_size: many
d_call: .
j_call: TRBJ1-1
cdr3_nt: TGTGCCAGCAGCTTAATAAGGGGTAACACTGAAGCTTTCTTT
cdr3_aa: CASSLIRGNTEAFF

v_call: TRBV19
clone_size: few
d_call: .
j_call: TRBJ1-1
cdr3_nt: TGTGCCAGTAGTCGCTTTGGGGATCTGAGTCACACTGAAGCTTTCTTT
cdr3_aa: CASSRFGDLSHTEAFF

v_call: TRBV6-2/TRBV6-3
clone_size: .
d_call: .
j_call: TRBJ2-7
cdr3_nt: TGTGCCACCAACCGGGGGCCAGCCTACGAGCAGTACTTC
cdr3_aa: CATNRGPAYEQYF

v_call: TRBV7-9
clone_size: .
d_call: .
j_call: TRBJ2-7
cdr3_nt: TGTGCCAGCAGCAGAGCCAGCACCTACGAGCAGTACTTC
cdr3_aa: CASSRASTYEQYF

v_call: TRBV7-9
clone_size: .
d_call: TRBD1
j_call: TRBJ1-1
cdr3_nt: TGTGCCAACAGCCTTGACAGGGGGCTAGGCACTGAAGCTTTCTTT
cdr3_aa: CANSLDRGLGTEAFF

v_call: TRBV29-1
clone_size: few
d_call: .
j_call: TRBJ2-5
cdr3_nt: TGCAGCGTTGAACGAAAGAGACAGGCAGGAGGAGGGACCCAGTACTTC
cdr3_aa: CSVERKRQAGGGTQYF

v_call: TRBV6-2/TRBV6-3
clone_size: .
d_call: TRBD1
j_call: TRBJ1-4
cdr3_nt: TGTGCCAGCAGTCGGGACAGCAAGGAAAAACTGTTTTTT
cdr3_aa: CASSRDSKEKLFF

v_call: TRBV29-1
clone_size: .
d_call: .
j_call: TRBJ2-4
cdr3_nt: TGCAGCGTTGGCCAGGGTGAGAGCATTCAGTACTTC
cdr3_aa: CSVGQGESIQYF

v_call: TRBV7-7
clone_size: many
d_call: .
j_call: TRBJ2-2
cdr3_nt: TGTGCTAGCAGCTTAGCGCGCACAGGAGCCACCGGGGAGCTGTTTTTT
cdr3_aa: CASSLARTGATGELFF

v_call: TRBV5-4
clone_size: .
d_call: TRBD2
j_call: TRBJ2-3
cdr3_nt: TGTGCCAGCAGCTTGGCCGTAGCGGGGGACACAGATACGCAGTATTTT
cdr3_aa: CASSLAVAGDTDTQYF

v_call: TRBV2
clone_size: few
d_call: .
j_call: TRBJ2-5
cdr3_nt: TGTGCCAGCAGTGAAGAGACCCAGTACTTC
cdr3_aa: CASSEETQYF

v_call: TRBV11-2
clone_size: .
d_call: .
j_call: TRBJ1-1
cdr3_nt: TGTGCCAGCAGCTTGCCAGGGCGCACTGAAGCTTTCTTT
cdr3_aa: CASSLPGRTEAFF

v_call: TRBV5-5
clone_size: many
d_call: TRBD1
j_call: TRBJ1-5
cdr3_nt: TGTGCCAGCAGCTTGCTACCGGGACAGGGGGCCGTCAATCAGCCCCAGCATTTT
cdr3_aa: CASSLLPGQGAVNQPQHF

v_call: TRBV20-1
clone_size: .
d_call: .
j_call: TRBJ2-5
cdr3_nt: TGCAGTGCTAGGGATGTTTTGATGACCCAGTACTTC
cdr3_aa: CSARDVLMTQYF

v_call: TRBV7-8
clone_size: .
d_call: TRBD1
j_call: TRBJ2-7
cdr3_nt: TGTGCCAGCAGCCCAGAAGACAGGGGTGTGTACGAGCAGTACTTC
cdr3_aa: CASSPEDRGVYEQYF

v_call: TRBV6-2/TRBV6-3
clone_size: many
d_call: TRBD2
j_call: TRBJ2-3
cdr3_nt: TGTGCCAGCAGGCAAAGCGGGGGGGCAGCAGATACGCAGTATTTT
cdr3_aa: CASRQSGGAADTQYF

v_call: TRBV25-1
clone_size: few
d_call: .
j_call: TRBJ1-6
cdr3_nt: TGTGCCAGCAGTGAATCAATAACAAGAACAGGACCCCTCCACTTT
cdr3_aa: CASSESITRTGPLHF

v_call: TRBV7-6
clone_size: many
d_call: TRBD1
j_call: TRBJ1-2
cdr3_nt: TGTGCCAGCAGCCCACAATCAGGGGGCCTTGTGGGCTACACCTTC
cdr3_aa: CASSPQSGGLVGYTF

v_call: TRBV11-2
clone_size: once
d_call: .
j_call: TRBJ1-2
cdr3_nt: TGTGCCAGCAGCCTTCTAGAGGGCTACACCTTC
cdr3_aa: CASSLLEGYTF

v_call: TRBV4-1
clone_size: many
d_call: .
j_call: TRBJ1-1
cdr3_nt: TGCGCCAGCAACACAGGACCCACAGGTGAAGCTTTCTTT
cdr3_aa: CASNTGPTGEAFF

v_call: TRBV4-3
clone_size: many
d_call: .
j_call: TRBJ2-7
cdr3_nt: TGCGCCAGCAGCCAGACGGCGCGCCAGCCCGAGCAGTACTTC
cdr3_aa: CASSQTARQPEQYF

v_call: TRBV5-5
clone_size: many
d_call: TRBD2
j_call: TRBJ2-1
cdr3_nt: TGTGCCAGCAGCTTTAGCGGGGGTGGTGAGCAGTTCTTC
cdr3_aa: CASSFSGGGEQFF

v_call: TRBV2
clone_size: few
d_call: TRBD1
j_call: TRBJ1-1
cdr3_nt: TGTGCCAGCAGTGGGACAGGTTGGGGCACTGAAGCTTTCTTT
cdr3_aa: CASSGTGWGTEAFF

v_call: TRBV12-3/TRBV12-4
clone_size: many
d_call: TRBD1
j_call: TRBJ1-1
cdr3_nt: TGTGCCAGCAGCTCGGGACAGGGGTTTGAAGCTTTCTTT
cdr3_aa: CASSSGQGFEAFF

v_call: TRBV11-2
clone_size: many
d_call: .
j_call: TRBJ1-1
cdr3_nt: TGTGCCAGCAGCTTAGAACCGTTGAACACTGAAGCTTTCTTT
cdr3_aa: CASSLEPLNTEAFF

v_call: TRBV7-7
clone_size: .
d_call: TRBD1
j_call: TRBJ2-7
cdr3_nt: TGTGCTAGCAGCTCGGACAGGGCCGGCGAGCAGTACTTC
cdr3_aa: CASSSDRAGEQYF

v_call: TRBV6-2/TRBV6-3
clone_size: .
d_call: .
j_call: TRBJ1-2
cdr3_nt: TGTGCCAGCAGTCCCCTCAGGGTTACCTATGGCTACACCTTC
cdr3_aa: CASSPLRVTYGYTF

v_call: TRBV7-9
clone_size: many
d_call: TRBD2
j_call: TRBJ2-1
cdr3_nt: TGTGCCAGCAGCTTATATGGAGGTGGAGTAGCGGGGGGCAGTTCAGAATACAATGAGCAGTTCTTC
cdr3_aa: CASSLYGGGVAGGSSEYNEQFF

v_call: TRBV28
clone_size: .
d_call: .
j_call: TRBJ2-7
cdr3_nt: TGTGCCAGCAGGGCGGGGACCTCCTACGAGCAGTACTTC
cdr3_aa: CASRAGTSYEQYF

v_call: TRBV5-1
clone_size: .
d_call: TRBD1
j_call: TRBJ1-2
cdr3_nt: TGCGCCAGCAGCTTGGGCTCGTCACAGGGGAACTATGGCTACACCTTC
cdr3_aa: CASSLGSSQGNYGYTF

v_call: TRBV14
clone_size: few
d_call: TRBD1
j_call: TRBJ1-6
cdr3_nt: TGTGCCAGCAGCCAGACAGGGGGTTCACCCCTCCACTTT
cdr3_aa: CASSQTGGSPLHF

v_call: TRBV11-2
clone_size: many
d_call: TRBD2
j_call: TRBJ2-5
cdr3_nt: TGTGCCAGCAGCATACGACTAGCGGGACCTTTGACCCAGTACTTC
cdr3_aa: CASSIRLAGPLTQYF

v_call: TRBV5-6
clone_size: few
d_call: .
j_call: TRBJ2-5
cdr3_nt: TGTGCCAGCAGCCCGCCCGGAGAGACCCAGTACTTC
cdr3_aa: CASSPPGETQYF

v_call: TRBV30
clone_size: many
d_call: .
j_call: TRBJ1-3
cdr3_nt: TGTGCCTGGACCCCGGGACATCATAATTTAAGAAACACCATATATTTT
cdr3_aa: CAWTPGHHNLRNTIYF

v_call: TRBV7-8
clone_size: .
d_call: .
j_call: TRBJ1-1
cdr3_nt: TGTGCCAGCAGCTTAAGTCGGGTTTGGACTGAAGCTTTCTTT
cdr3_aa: CASSLSRVWTEAFF

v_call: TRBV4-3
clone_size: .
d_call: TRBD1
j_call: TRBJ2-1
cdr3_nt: TGCGCCAGCAGCCAAGGGGACAGGGGCCTCAATGAGCAGTTCTTC
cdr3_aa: CASSQGDRGLNEQFF

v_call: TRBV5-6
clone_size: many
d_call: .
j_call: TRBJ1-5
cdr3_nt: TGTGCCAGCAGCAACCGGGACCGCAATCAGCCCCAGCATTTT
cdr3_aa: CASSNRDRNQPQHF

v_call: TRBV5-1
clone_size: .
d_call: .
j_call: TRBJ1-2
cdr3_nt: TGCGCCAGCACCCCGACTATAGGGGACTATGGCTACACCTTC
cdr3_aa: CASTPTIGDYGYTF

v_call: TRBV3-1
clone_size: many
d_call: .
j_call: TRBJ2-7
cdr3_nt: TGTGCCAGCAGCCATCCCACATCGAGTCCCTACGAGCAGTACTTC
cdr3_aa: CASSHPTSSPYEQYF